This record covers a single TCR beta chain. Its antigen is unknown. Preparation of TCR beta libraries was done by quantitative 5'-RACE with molecular barcodes. One entry per CDR3 protein results from TCRdb running MiXCR on the 5' RACE reads. The data contain 40,000 or so distinct CDR3 sequences, more than 9.5% of them singletons. V lost 3 bases, J lost 0 bases, and 16 bases lay in between. The germline gives CDR1 SGHRS, CDR2 YFSETQ. The CDR3 is made up of 18 amino acids. This sample is drawn from a study of CD8 T cells in ankylosing spondylitis. Overall study results and limits: Certain motif variants had earlier been reported in reactive arthritis synovial fluid and blood. There was a TCR beta motif, made of roughly eight highly homologous variants, that appeared characteristic of ankylosing spondylitis blood. According to the report, clones linked to the disease were significantly enriched in matched synovial fluid samples taken from ankylosing spondylitis patients.

This chain links TRBV5-1 with TRBJ2-6, with D possibly being TRBD1 or TRBD2 (5 bases each). The sequenced material came from blood, either unsorted or a sorted T cell fraction (not recorded which). The receptor comes from a male donor with ankylosing spondylitis or in good health (not recorded which). The CDR3 reads CASSYRAGASSGANVLTF. The CDR3 nucleotides are TGCGCCAGCAGCTACCGTGCCGGGGCGAGCTCTGGGGCCAACGTCCTGACTTTC.